This T cell receptor (beta chain) came from a study of blood T cell repertoires in COVID-19. Background on the study: COVID-19 samples collected from the United States, Italy and Spain covered acute and convalescent phases. From T cells, B-cell-depleted T cells, or PBMCs came the material, which was cDNA or gDNA.

The germline V gene has CDR1 GTSNPN and CDR2 SVGIG (reference sequence). This CDR3 has 12 residues. V was pared by 5 bases and J by 5 bases, with 13 bases between. Authors' data handling: Using reference gene primer amplification, nucleated cell counts were estimated. TCRdb's copy holds only in-frame clones and misses some; the assay was immunoSEQ multiplex PCR. V, J and clone size derive from that table, while D and trimming were established from the DNA sequence. The sample lists around 190,000 clones, about 80% occurring once. The sample taken for sequencing was peripheral blood. This receptor was identified in a man in his 60s with acute or convalescent COVID-19. The chain is built from TRBV30 and TRBJ2-7, with D perhaps TRBD1 (5 bases). The CDR3 region is CAWGRVADEQYF. The CDR3 DNA reads TGTGCCTGGGGCAGGGTGGCGGACGAGCAGTACTTC.